The 32 T cell receptor beta chains below all came from one sample that was sequenced in a study of cytotoxic CD8 clonotypes in ibrutinib-treated CLL. The assay was immunoSEQ multiplex PCR, and TCRdb's table has in-frame clones only and misses some. Found here are around 140,000 clones, 80% to 90% of them singletons; the top ten hold under 2.5%. The sample consisted of PBMCs, taken after 24 months of ibrutinib treatment. The receptor source for this set is a human donor with chronic lymphocytic leukemia.

The chain is built from TRBV4-1 and TRBJ2-2; the match to TRBD2 covers 10 bases. Trimming removed 4 bases from V and 2 bases from J; junction bases left unmatched: 7. The CDR3 loop spans 17 amino acids. Per the germline V gene, CDR1 is MGHRA and CDR2 is YSYEKL. The CDR3 coding sequence is TGCGCCAGCAGCCCTTTAAGCGGGGGGGTCAACACCGGGGAGCTGTTTTTT. Its protein product is CASSPLSGGVNTGELFF.

The CDR3 DNA sequence: TGTGCCAGCAGCCCCACGGGGTCGAGCTCCTACAATGAGCAGTTCTTC. Amino acid sequence: CASSPTGSSSYNEQFF. This sequence joins TRBV5-4 and TRBJ2-1; a possible D gene is TRBD2 (5 bases). The V and J ends lost 4 bases and 0 bases respectively, with 14 bases between them. CDR3 length equals 16 residues. Looked up from germline, CDR1 is SGHNT and CDR2 is YYREEE (reference sequence).

The chain joins TRBV29-1 to TRBJ1-1; 7 bases agree with TRBD1. This CDR3 region has 16 residues. V shed 3 bases, J shed 1 base, and the junction held 11 bases outside the gene matches. Germline V gene data show CDR1 as SQVTM and CDR2 as ANQGSEA. CDR3 residues: CSVELIRQGWNTEAFF. CDR3 bases: TGCAGCGTTGAGTTAATCCGACAGGGATGGAACACTGAAGCTTTCTTT.

The chain links TRBV19 to TRBJ2-7; tentatively, D is TRBD2 (6 bases). Germline loops: CDR1 LNHDA, CDR2 SQIVND (reference sequence). Trimming removed 8 bases at V and 2 bases at J, with 16 bases between. CDR3 length: 14 amino acids. DNA for the CDR3: TGTGCCAGTTCCCCTCGGGCGGGGCCCTACGAGCAGTACTTC. It yields the protein CASSPRAGPYEQYF.

The chain employs TRBV28 and TRBJ2-6, with unresolved D. Looked up from germline, CDR1 is MDHEN and CDR2 is SYDVKM. V dropped 1 base and J dropped 0 bases, with 10 bases sitting between them. This CDR3 has 17 residues. The CDR3 coding sequence is TGTGCCAGCAGTTTATACGGGCTACGCTCTGGGGCCAACGTCCTGACTTTC. Its protein is CASSLYGLRSGANVLTF.

This clone was observed a few times. Within the sample, other DNA sequences also encode this same CDR3. This chain uses TRBV5-1 with TRBJ2-5; unclear D gene. The CDR3 runs to 11 residues. CDR1 is SGHRS, CDR2 YFSETQ, per germline. V gave up 0 bases and J gave up 5 bases, with 2 bases separating them. This chain's CDR3 is CASSLEETQYF. CDR3 bases: TGCGCCAGCAGCTTGGAGGAGACCCAGTACTTC.

This chain links TRBV5-1 with TRBJ2-3; 8 nucleotides align to TRBD1. The CDR3 runs 16 residues. Germline V gives CDR1 SGHRS, CDR2 YFSETQ. V was pared by 4 bases and J by 3 bases, with 10 bases of the junction left unmatched. The chain's CDR3 is CASSTMWGQVTDTQYF. DNA for the CDR3: TGCGCCAGCAGCACCATGTGGGGACAGGTGACAGATACGCAGTATTTT.

The V gene is TRBV9, the J gene TRBJ2-3; D gene uncertain. CDR3 size: 15 residues. Between the trimmed V and J ends, which lost 1 base and 5 bases, there was a span of 14 bases. CDR1 is SGDLS and CDR2 is YYNGEE in the germline V gene. As DNA, the CDR3 is TGTGCCAGCAGCGTAACACCAGGTGCGGAAGATACGCAGTATTTT. Residues: CASSVTPGAEDTQYF.

The chain has TRBV7-9 and TRBJ2-3; D may be TRBD1 or TRBD2 (6 bases each). Germline assignment: CDR1 SEHNR and CDR2 FQNEAQ (reference sequence). This CDR3 comprises 16 residues. The ends were cut back, 0 bases at V and 1 base at J, with 11 bases in the middle. CDR3 sequence: CASSLAGGGRTDTQYF. CDR3 sequence (DNA): TGTGCCAGCAGCTTAGCCGGAGGGGGGCGCACAGATACGCAGTATTTT.

The chain recombines TRBV5-4 with TRBJ1-2; 9 bases fit TRBD1. The ends lost 4 bases at V and 4 bases at J; junction bases unmatched: 11. The CDR3 runs to 16 residues. Looked up from germline, CDR1 is SGHNT and CDR2 is YYREEE (reference sequence). DNA for the CDR3: TGTGCCAGCAGCAGGGGACAGGGTGGCACTATCTATGGCTACACCTTC. Translating it yields CASSRGQGGTIYGYTF.

The V and J genes are TRBV29-1 and TRBJ1-2; D is unresolved. The CDR3 is made up of 13 amino acids. With 3 bases removed from V and 0 bases from J, the gap between germline ends came to 8 bases. Germline assignment: CDR1 SQVTM and CDR2 ANQGSEA. The CDR3: CSVDKRTNYGYTF. The CDR3 DNA reads as TGCAGCGTTGATAAAAGAACTAACTATGGCTACACCTTC. The variable domain in full, completed from reference TRBV29-1 and TRBJ1-2, reads SAVISQKPSRDICQRGTSLTIQCQVDSQVTMMFWYRQQPGQSLTLIATANQGSEATYESGFVIDKFPISRPNLTFSTLTVSNMSPEDSSIYLCSVDKRTNYGYTFGSGTRLTVV.

This rearrangement joins TRBV6-5 to TRBJ2-7; 7 nucleotides line up with TRBD1. The V gene end was trimmed by 3 bases and the J gene end by 4 bases; junction bases not matched to a gene: 6. This CDR3 region has 14 residues. Germline assignment: CDR1 MNHEY and CDR2 SVGAGI. The CDR3 DNA follows: TGTGCCAGCAGTTATGGGACAGAGGATTACGAGCAGTACTTC. Protein sequence: CASSYGTEDYEQYF.

V is TRBV27 and J is TRBJ2-7, with unresolved D. CDR3 size: 13 residues. The V end was cut by 2 bases, the J end by 1 base, with 6 bases between. From germline, CDR1 is MNHEY and CDR2 SMNVEV (reference sequence). This CDR3 is CASSLVSSYEQYF. DNA of the CDR3: TGTGCCAGCAGTTTAGTCTCTTCCTACGAGCAGTACTTC.

The rearrangement uses TRBV28 and TRBJ2-7, with D possibly matching TRBD2 (5 bases). V lost 3 bases, J lost 6 bases, and 18 bases lay in between. CDR1 is MDHEN and CDR2 is SYDVKM in the germline V gene. The CDR3 covers 15 residues. This CDR3 reads CASSFSGGYLGEQYF. The CDR3 DNA reads as TGTGCCAGCAGTTTCTCTGGCGGGTACTTAGGCGAGCAGTACTTC.

The chain employs TRBV28 and TRBJ2-4; D ambiguous. The V and J ends lost 2 bases and 1 base respectively, with 15 bases between them. The CDR3 length is 17 residues. Germline V gene sequence: CDR1 MDHEN, CDR2 SYDVKM. Written as DNA, the CDR3 is TGTGCCAGCAGTTTACGAAGTTCCCGGAATGCCAAAAACATTCAGTACTTC. This codes for CASSLRSSRNAKNIQYF.

This chain links TRBV2 with TRBJ2-1; the D is unclear. V was shortened by 3 bases and J by 2 bases, with 8 bases between the two germline ends. In germline, CDR1 is SNHLY, CDR2 FYNNEI. This CDR3 has 14 residues. CDR3 sequence reads: CASSEGFPYNEQFF. CDR3 coding DNA: TGTGCCAGCAGTGAGGGGTTCCCCTACAATGAGCAGTTCTTC.

This chain connects TRBV29-1 to TRBJ1-1, with TRBD1 identical over 7 bases. The CDR3 has 13 residues. Per the germline V gene, CDR1 is SQVTM and CDR2 is ANQGSEA. V lost 4 bases, J lost 8 bases, and 10 bases stayed unmatched. The CDR3 DNA reads TGCAGCGTTGCACGCAGGGGGTTTACCGAAGCTTTCTTT. Encoded protein: CSVARRGFTEAFF.

This sequence joins TRBV5-4 and TRBJ2-4; 9 bases match TRBD1. This CDR3 contains 16 residues. After removal of 0 bases from V and 7 bases from J, the junction contained 8 bases not matched to a gene. The germline V gene has CDR1 SGHNT and CDR2 YYREEE (reference sequence). The CDR3 here is CASSLAQGQGRNIQYF. The CDR3 DNA reads TGTGCCAGCAGCTTGGCCCAGGGACAGGGCCGGAACATTCAGTACTTC.

Note on this clone: Compared with germline, one end of the junction differs, possibly owing to a read error. This sequence joins TRBV28 and TRBJ1-4; no clear D. The germline gives CDR1 MDHEN, CDR2 SYDVKM. The CDR3 length is 12 residues. CDR3 loop: CASHPRYGLSLF. In DNA, the CDR3 is TGTGCCAGCCACCCACGATACGGCCTTTCCCTTTTT.

J is TRBJ1-1 and V is TRBV9; 9 bases agree with TRBD1. This CDR3 has 13 residues. After removal of 2 bases from V and 4 bases from J, the junction contained 0 bases not matched to a gene. Germline CDR1 reads SGDLS; CDR2 reads YYNGEE. This CDR3 is CASSVGQGTEAFF. The DNA for the CDR3 is TGTGCCAGCAGCGTGGGACAGGGCACTGAAGCTTTCTTT.

The rearrangement joins TRBV5-1 to TRBJ2-3, with D perhaps TRBD2 (6 bases). The CDR3 has 16 amino acids. Trimming removed 4 bases at V and 0 bases at J, with 15 bases between. Looked up from germline, CDR1 is SGHRS and CDR2 is YFSETQ. In nucleotides, the CDR3 is TGCGCCAGCAGCAGGGGACTCCCCGCTAGCACAGATACGCAGTATTTT. It codes for CASSRGLPASTDTQYF.

The V and J genes are TRBV18 and TRBJ2-4; TRBD1 might be the D (5 bases). Trimming removed 1 base at V and 0 bases at J, with 13 bases between. Germline CDR1 is KGHSH and CDR2 is LQKENI. This CDR3 is built from 17 residues. CDR3 protein: CASSPQSQGLAKNIQYF. The DNA of the CDR3 is TGTGCCAGCTCACCACAAAGCCAGGGTCTAGCCAAAAACATTCAGTACTTC.

The rearrangement links TRBV4-2 to TRBJ2-1; 10 bases match TRBD2. Germline V gene sequence: CDR1 LGHNA, CDR2 YNFKEQ. V lost 0 bases and J lost 9; bases outside the gene matches: 5. This CDR3 has 15 amino acids. As DNA, the CDR3 is TGTGCCAGCAGCCAAGACCCGGGACTAGCGTCTGAGCAGTTCTTC. The encoded protein is CASSQDPGLASEQFF.

The rearrangement uses TRBV11-2 and TRBJ2-7; 11 bases match TRBD1. V lost 10 bases to trimming and J lost 5 bases; unmatched junction nucleotides: 4. Germline CDR1 reads SGHAT; CDR2 reads FQNNGV. This CDR3 spans 12 amino acids. The CDR3 region has the DNA TGTGCCACCGGACAGGGGGCCCACGAGCAGTACTTC. Encoded protein: CATGQGAHEQYF.

V and J are TRBV30 and TRBJ1-6; D gene unclear. This CDR3 contains 15 residues. Germline V gene data show CDR1 as GTSNPN and CDR2 as SVGIG (reference sequence). The V and J ends lost 7 bases and 0 bases respectively, with 13 bases between them. The CDR3 spells CAFKYGSSYNSPLHF. DNA for the CDR3: TGTGCCTTTAAATATGGAAGCTCCTATAATTCACCCCTCCACTTT.

The chain uses TRBV19 and TRBJ2-6; TRBD2 matches at 8 bases. CDR3 length: 16 amino acids. V was pared by 6 bases and J by 0 bases, with 4 bases of the junction left unmatched. The germline V gene encodes CDR1 LNHDA and CDR2 SQIVND (reference sequence). Written as DNA, the CDR3 is TGTGCCAGTAGACTAGCGGCCGTCTCTGGGGCCAACGTCCTGACTTTC. Amino acids: CASRLAAVSGANVLTF.

The chain has TRBV5-1 and TRBJ2-3; 8 bases map to TRBD1. Germline trimming cut 0 bases from V and 6 bases from J; bases unmatched to any gene: 3. Per the germline V gene, CDR1 is SGHRS and CDR2 is YFSETQ. The CDR3 sequence is 14 residues long. The CDR3 here is CASSLGTGSDTQYF. CDR3 in DNA: TGCGCCAGCAGCTTGGGGACAGGGTCCGATACGCAGTATTTT.

The rearrangement joins TRBV27 to TRBJ1-2; D may be TRBD1 (5 bases). Trimming pared 2 bases from V and 8 bases from J, leaving 24 bases between. The CDR3 spans 17 residues. Germline assignment: CDR1 MNHEY and CDR2 SMNVEV (reference sequence). CDR3 sequence: CASSLTQSQGWFGGYTF. CDR3 sequence (DNA): TGTGCCAGCAGTTTAACCCAATCGCAGGGTTGGTTCGGGGGCTACACCTTC.

This clone has only a few counts. This sequence joins TRBV29-1 and TRBJ1-5; 8 bases map to TRBD1. Germline-derived CDR1 and CDR2 are SQVTM and ANQGSEA. The CDR3 consists of 13 residues. V lost 2 bases, J lost 6 bases, and 3 bases stayed unmatched. The DNA of the CDR3 is TGCAGCGTTGAACAGGGGGCGGGTCAGCCCCAGCATTTT. Translating gives CSVEQGAGQPQHF.

The chain joins TRBV14 to TRBJ1-6; D is unclear. The CDR3 has 15 amino acids. V was clipped by 4 bases and J by 7 bases, with 14 bases between them. Germline CDR1 reads SGHDN; CDR2 reads FVKESK. CDR3 nucleotide sequence: TGTGCCAGCAGCCGTGACGGAAATGGGAATTCACCCCTCCACTTT. Protein: CASSRDGNGNSPLHF.

The V gene is TRBV5-1, the J gene TRBJ1-6, with 7 bases that match TRBD1. Germline lookup yields CDR1 SGHRS and CDR2 YFSETQ. The CDR3 runs 14 residues. V trimming: 0 bases; J trimming: 10 bases; junction bases outside the gene matches: 4. CDR3 protein: CASSLEGAGSPLHF. CDR3 DNA sequence: TGCGCCAGCAGCTTGGAGGGGGCAGGATCACCCCTCCACTTT.

This chain uses TRBV28 with TRBJ1-4; D unclear. CDR3 length: 14 residues. CDR1 and CDR2 from the germline V gene are MDHEN and SYDVKM. V gave up 1 base and J gave up 7 bases, with 10 bases separating them. CDR3 region: CASSLSPGVEKLFF. CDR3 sequence (DNA): TGTGCCAGCAGTTTATCGCCGGGTGTTGAAAAACTGTTTTTT. Full variable domain (remainder filled in from reference TRBV28 and TRBJ1-4): DVKVTQSSRYLVKRTGEKVFLECVQDMDHENMFWYRQDPGLGLRLIYFSYDVKMKEKGDIPEGYSVSREKKERFSLILESASTNQTSMYLCASSLSPGVEKLFFGSGTQLSVL.